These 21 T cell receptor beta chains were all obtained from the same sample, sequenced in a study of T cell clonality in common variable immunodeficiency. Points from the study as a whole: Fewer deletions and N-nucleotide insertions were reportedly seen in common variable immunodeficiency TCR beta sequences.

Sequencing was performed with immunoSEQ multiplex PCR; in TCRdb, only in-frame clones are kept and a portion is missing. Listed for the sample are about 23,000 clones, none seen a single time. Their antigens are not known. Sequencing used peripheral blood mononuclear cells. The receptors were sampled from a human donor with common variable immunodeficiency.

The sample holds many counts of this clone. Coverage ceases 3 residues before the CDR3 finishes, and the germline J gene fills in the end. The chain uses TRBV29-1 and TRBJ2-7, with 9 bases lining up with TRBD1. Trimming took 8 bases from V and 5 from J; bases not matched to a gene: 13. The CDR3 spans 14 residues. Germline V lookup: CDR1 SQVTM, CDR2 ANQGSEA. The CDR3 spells CSIGPGTGRNEQYF. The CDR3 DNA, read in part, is TGCAGCATTGGACCCGGGACAGGGAGAAACGAG.

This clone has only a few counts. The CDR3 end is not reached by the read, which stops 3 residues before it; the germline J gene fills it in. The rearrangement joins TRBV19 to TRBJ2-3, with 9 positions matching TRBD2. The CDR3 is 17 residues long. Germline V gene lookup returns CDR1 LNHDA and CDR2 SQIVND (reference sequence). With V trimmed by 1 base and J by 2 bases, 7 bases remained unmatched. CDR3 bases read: TGTGCCAGTAGTATAGTCCCCCGGACTAGCGCCACAGATACG. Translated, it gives CASSIVPRTSATDT. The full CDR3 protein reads CASSIVPRTSATDTQYF.

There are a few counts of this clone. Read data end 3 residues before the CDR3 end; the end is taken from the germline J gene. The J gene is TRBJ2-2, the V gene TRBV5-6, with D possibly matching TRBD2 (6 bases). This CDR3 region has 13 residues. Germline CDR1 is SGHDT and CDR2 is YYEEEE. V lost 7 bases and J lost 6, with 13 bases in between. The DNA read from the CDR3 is TGTGCCAGCTCCCACAGCGGGCCCGGGGAG. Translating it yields CASSHSGPGE. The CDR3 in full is CASSHSGPGELFF.

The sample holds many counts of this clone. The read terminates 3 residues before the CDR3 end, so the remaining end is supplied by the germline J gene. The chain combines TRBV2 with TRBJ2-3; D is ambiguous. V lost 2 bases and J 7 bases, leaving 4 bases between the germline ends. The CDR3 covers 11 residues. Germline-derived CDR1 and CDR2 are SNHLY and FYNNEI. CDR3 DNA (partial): TGTGCCAGCAGTGAAAGGTATACG. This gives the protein CASSERYT. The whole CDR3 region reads CASSERYTQYF.

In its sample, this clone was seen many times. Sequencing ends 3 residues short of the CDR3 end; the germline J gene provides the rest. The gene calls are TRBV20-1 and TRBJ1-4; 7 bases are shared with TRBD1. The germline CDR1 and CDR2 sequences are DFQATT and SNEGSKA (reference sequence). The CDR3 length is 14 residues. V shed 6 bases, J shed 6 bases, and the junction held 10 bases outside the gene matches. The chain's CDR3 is CSAEGRGYDEKLFF. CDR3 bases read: TGCAGTGCCGAGGGCAGGGGGTACGATGAAAAA.

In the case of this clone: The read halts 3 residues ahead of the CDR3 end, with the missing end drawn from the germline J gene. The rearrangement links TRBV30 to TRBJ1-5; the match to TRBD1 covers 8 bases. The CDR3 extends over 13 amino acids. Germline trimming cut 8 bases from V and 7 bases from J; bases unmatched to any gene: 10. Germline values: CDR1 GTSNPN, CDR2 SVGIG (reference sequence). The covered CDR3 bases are TGTGCCCAGGAGGACAGGGTTTTGCAGCCC. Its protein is CAQEDRVLQP. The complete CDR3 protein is CAQEDRVLQPQHF.

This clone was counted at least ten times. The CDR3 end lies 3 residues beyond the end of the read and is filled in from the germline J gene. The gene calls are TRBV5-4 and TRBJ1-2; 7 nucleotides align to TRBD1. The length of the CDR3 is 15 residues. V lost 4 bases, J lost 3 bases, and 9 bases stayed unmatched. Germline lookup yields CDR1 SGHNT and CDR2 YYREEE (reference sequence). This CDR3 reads CASSPSGGWDYGYTF. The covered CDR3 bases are TGTGCCAGCAGCCCGTCAGGGGGATGGGACTATGGC.

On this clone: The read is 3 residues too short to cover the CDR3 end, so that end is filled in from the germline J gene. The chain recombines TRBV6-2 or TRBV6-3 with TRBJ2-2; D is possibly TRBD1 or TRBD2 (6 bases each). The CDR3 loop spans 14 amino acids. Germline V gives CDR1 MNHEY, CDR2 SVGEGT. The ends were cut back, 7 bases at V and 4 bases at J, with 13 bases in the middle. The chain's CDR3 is CASNKQGGTGELFF. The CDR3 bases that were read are TGTGCCAGCAATAAACAGGGAGGCACCGGGGAG.

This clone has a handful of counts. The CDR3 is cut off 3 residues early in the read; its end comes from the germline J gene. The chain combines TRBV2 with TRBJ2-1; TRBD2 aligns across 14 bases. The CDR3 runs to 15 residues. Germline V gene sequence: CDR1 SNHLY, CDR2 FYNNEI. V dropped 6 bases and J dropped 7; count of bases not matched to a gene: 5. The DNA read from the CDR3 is TGTGCCAGCAGCCTGGGACTAGCGGGAGTGAATGAG. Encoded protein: CASSLGLAGVNE. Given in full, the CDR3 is CASSLGLAGVNEQFF.

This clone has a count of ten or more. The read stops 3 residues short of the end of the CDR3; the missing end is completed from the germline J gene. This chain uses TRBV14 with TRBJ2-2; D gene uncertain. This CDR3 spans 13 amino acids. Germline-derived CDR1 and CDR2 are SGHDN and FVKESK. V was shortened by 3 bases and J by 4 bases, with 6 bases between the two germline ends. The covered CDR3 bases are TGTGCCAGCAGCCAGCGGTTCACCGGGGAG. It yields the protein CASSQRFTGE. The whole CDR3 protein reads CASSQRFTGELFF.

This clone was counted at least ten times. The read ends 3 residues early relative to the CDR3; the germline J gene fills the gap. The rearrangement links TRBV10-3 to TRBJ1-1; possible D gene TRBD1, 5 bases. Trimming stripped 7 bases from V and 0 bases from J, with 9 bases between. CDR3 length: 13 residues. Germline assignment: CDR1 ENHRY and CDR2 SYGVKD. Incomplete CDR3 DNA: TGTGCCATCACCGACAGCCTGAACACTGAA. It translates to CAITDSLNTE. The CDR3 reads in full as CAITDSLNTEAFF.

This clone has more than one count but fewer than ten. Partial CDR3 DNA: TGTGCCAGTAGTATAGGCGCAGCGGGAGCGAACACCGGGGAG. Translation: CASSIGAAGANTGE. The entire CDR3 reads CASSIGAAGANTGELFF. This chain joins TRBV19 and TRBJ2-2; 8 nucleotides agree with TRBD2. Read data end 3 residues before the CDR3 end; the end is taken from the germline J gene. V was clipped by 1 base and J by 0 bases; unmatched bases: 4. Per the germline V gene, CDR1 is LNHDA and CDR2 is SQIVND (reference sequence). The CDR3 has 17 residues.

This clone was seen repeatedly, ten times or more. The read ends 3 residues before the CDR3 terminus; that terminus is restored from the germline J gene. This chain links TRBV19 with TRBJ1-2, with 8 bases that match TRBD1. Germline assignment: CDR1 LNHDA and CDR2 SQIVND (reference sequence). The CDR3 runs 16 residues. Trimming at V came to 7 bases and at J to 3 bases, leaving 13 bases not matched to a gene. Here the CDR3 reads CASTPLAGGAYYGYTF. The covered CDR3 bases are TGTGCCAGTACACCACTCGCAGGGGGCGCTTACTATGGC.

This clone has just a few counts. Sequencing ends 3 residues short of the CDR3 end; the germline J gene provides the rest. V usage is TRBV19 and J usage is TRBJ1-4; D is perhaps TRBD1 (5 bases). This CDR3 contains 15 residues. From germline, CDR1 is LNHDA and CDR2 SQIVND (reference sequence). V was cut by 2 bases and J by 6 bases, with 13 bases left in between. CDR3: CASSIWRGQDEKLFF. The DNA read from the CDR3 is TGTGCCAGTAGTATATGGCGCGGACAAGATGAAAAA. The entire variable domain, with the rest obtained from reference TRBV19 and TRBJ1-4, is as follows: DGGITQSPKYLFRKEGQNVTLSCEQNLNHDAMYWYRQDPGQGLRLIYYSQIVNDFQKGDIAEGYSVSREKKESFPLTVTSAQKNPTAFYLCASSIWRGQDEKLFFGSGTQLSVL.

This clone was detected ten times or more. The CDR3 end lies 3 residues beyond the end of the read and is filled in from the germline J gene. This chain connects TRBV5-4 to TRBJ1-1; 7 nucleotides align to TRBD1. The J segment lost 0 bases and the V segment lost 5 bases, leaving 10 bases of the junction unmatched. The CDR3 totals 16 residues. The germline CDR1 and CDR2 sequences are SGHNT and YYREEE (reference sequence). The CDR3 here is CASSSGQVILNTEAFF. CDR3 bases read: TGTGCCAGCAGTTCCGGACAGGTAATCTTGAACACTGAA.

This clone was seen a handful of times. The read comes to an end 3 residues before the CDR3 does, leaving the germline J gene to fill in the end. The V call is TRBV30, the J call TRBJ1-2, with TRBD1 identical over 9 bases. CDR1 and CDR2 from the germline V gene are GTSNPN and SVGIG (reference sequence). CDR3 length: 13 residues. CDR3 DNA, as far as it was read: TGTGCCTGGAGTTCGACCGGACAGGGGGGC. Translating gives CAWSSTGQGG. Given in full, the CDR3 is CAWSSTGQGGYTF. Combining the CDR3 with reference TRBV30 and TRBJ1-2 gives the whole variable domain SQTIHQWPATLVQPVGSPLSLECTVEGTSNPNLYWYRQAAGRGLQLLFYSVGIGQISSEVPQNLSASRPQDRQFILSSKKLLLSDSGFYLCAWSSTGQGGYTFGSGTRLTVV.

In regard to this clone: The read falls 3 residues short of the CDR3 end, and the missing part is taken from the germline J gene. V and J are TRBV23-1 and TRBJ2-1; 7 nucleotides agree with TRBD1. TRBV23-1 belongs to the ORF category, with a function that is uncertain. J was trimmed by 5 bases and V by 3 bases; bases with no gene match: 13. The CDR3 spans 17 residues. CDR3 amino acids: CASSHSFRDSFNNEQFF. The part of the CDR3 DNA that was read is TGCGCCAGCAGTCATTCTTTCCGGGACAGTTTCAACAATGAG.

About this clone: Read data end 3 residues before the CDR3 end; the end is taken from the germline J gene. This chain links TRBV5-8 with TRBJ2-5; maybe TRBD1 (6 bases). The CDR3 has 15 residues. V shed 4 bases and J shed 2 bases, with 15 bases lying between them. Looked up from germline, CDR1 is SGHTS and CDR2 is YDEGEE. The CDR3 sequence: CASSRGGQTQETQYF. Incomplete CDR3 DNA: TGTGCCAGCAGCCGCGGAGGACAGACTCAAGAGACC. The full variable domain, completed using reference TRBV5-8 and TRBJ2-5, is EAGVTQSPTHLIKTRGQQATLRCSPISGHTSVYWYQQALGLGLQFLLWYDEGEERNRGNFPPRFSGRQFPNYSSELNVNALELEDSALYLCASSRGGQTQETQYFGPGTRLLVL.

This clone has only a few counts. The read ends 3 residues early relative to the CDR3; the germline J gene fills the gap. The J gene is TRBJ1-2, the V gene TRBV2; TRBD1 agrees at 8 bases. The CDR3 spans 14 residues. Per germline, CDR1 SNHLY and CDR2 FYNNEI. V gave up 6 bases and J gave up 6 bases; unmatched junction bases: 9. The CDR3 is CASRQGAIKDGYTF. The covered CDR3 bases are TGTGCCAGCAGGCAGGGGGCGATCAAAGATGGC.

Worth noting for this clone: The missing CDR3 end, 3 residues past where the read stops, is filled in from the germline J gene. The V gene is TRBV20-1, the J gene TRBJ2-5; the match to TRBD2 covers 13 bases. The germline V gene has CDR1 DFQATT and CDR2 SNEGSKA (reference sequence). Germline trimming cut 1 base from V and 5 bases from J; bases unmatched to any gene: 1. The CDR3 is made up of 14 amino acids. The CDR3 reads CSARGTSGSETQYF. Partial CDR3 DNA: TGCAGTGCTAGAGGGACTAGCGGGAGTGAGACC.

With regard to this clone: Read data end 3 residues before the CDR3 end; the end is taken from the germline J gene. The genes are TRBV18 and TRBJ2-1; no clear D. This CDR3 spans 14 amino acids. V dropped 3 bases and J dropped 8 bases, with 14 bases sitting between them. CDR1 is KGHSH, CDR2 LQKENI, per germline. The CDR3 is CASSPPLLGDEQFF. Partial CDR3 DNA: TGTGCCAGCTCACCCCCGTTGCTAGGCGATGAG.